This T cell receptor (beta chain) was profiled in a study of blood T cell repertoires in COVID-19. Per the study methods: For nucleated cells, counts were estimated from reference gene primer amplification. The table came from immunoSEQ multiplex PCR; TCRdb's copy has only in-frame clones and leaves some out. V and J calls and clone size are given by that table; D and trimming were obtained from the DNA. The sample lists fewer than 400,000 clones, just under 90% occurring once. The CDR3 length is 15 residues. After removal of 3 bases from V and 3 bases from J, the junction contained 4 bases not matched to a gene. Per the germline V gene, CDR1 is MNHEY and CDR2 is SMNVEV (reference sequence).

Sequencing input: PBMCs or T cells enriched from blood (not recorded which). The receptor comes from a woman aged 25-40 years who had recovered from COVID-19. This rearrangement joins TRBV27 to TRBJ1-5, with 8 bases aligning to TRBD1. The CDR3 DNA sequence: TGTGCCAGCAGTTTTCAGGGGGCTTACAATCAGCCCCAGCATTTT. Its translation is CASSFQGAYNQPQHF.